Each of the 17 T cell receptor beta chains below was sequenced from the same sample in a study of cytomegalovirus exposure and HLA in healthy donors. Primers included in the PCR were 60 Vbeta and 13 Jbeta primers. Profiling relied on immunoSEQ multiplex PCR, and the TCRdb table lists in-frame clones only, not all of them. The data hold more than 90,000 clones, with 79% observed a single time. The sequencing sample was made of PBMCs. These receptor sequences come from a woman in her late teens or twenties in good health and CMV-seropositive.

V usage is TRBV5-1 and J usage is TRBJ2-7, with D maybe TRBD2 (5 bases). Trimming shortened V by 5 bases and J by 3 bases, and 12 bases separated the two germline ends. CDR3 length: 13 amino acids. The germline gives CDR1 SGHRS, CDR2 YFSETQ. CDR3: CASRPGEHYEQYF. The CDR3 DNA is TGCGCCAGCAGACCCGGGGAGCACTACGAGCAGTACTTC.

This clone was recorded once. In nucleotides, the CDR3 is TGTGCCAGCAGTGAATGGAGCAATGAGCAGTTCTTC. It codes for CASSEWSNEQFF. This chain links TRBV6-5 with TRBJ2-1; unclear D gene. Germline V gene sequence: CDR1 MNHEY, CDR2 SVGAGI. The CDR3 length is 12 residues. V dropped 5 bases and J dropped 6 bases, with 8 bases sitting between them.

V is TRBV6-6 and J is TRBJ1-3, with a possible D match to TRBD1 (5 bases). The CDR3 extends over 14 amino acids. The V gene lost 6 bases and the J gene lost 0 bases, with 9 bases spanning the gap. Germline V gene data show CDR1 as MNHNY and CDR2 as SVGAGI (reference sequence). CDR3 residues: CASSQTASGNTIYF. Written as DNA, the CDR3 is TGTGCCAGCAGCCAGACAGCCTCTGGAAACACCATATATTTT.

J is TRBJ1-1 and V is TRBV6-1; D is perhaps TRBD1 (5 bases). This CDR3 region has 16 residues. Per the germline V gene, CDR1 is MNHNS and CDR2 is SASEGT. Trimming cost V 0 bases and J 5 bases, with 16 bases left between them. The CDR3 is CASSEALREGTTEAFF. The CDR3 DNA follows: TGTGCCAGCAGTGAAGCGCTTCGGGAGGGGACTACTGAAGCTTTCTTT.

V usage is TRBV27 and J usage is TRBJ2-2, with TRBD1 matching 7 bases. V lost 1 base, J lost 5 bases, and 1 base stayed unmatched. The CDR3 consists of 14 residues. Germline lookup yields CDR1 MNHEY and CDR2 SMNVEV (reference sequence). CDR3 coding DNA: TGTGCCAGCAGTTTATACAGGGGAACCGGGGAGCTGTTTTTT. It is translated as CASSLYRGTGELFF.

The chain couples TRBV30 to TRBJ1-2; perhaps TRBD1 as D (6 bases). CDR3 length: 14 amino acids. The V gene lost 2 bases and the J gene lost 4 bases, with 14 bases spanning the gap. Germline CDR1 and CDR2: GTSNPN and SVGIG (reference sequence). The CDR3 DNA is TGTGCCTGGAGTTGGGCAGGGGAATTCTATGGCTACACCTTC. Protein product: CAWSWAGEFYGYTF.

This rearrangement joins TRBV4-1 to TRBJ2-5; TRBD2 aligns across 15 bases. The last part of the DNA fits TRBJ2-7 better; the J call may be wrong. The germline V gene encodes CDR1 MGHRA and CDR2 YSYEKL. This CDR3 is 17 amino acids long. The DNA of the CDR3 is TGCGCCAGCAGCCAAGTCGGGACTAGCGGGAGGAGATACGAGCAGTACTTC. Translated: CASSQVGTSGRRYEQYF.

Remarks on this clone: Germline and junction disagree at one end, which may indicate a read error. This chain joins TRBV19 and TRBJ2-3; possibly TRBD2 for D (6 bases). In germline, CDR1 is LNHDA, CDR2 SQIVND (reference sequence). The CDR3 totals 15 residues. DNA for the CDR3: TGTGCCAGTAGTCTAGACCGGGAGTCTAGAGATACGCAGTATTTT. Translated: CASSLDRESRDTQYF.

The genes are TRBV30 and TRBJ1-5; D uncertain. The V gene lost 0 bases and the J gene lost 6 bases, with 9 bases spanning the gap. Germline V gives CDR1 GTSNPN, CDR2 SVGIG (reference sequence). CDR3 length: 13 residues. CDR3 residues: CAWSVQSGQPQHF. The CDR3, as DNA: TGTGCCTGGAGTGTACAATCTGGTCAGCCCCAGCATTTT.

The V gene is TRBV7-2, the J gene TRBJ1-2; the match to TRBD1 covers 7 bases. This CDR3 spans 14 amino acids. Germline V CDR1 and CDR2: SGHTA, FQGNSA. Trimming removed 5 bases from V and 12 bases from J; junction bases left unmatched: 15. The CDR3 nucleotides are TGTGCCAGCAGCCCGCAGGGGGTCGAGTTGGCCGACACCTTC. Translation gives CASSPQGVELADTF.

The DNA of the CDR3 is TGCGCCAGCAGCTTGGTGGCAGGGGGTTACCAGCCCCAGCATTTT. This codes for CASSLVAGGYQPQHF. This rearrangement joins TRBV5-1 to TRBJ1-5; the match to TRBD1 covers 7 bases. Germline assignment: CDR1 SGHRS and CDR2 YFSETQ. V was pared by 0 bases and J by 7 bases, with 7 bases of the junction left unmatched. The CDR3 has 15 residues.

This clone has a single count. V is TRBV27 and J is TRBJ1-4; D is ambiguous. Germline CDR1 and CDR2: MNHEY and SMNVEV (reference sequence). The CDR3 length is 13 residues. Between the trimmed V and J ends, which lost 1 base and 8 bases, there was a span of 8 bases. The CDR3 protein is CASSLYQEEKLFF. In DNA form, the CDR3 reads TGTGCCAGCAGTTTATATCAGGAAGAAAAACTGTTTTTT.

The chain employs TRBV27 and TRBJ2-2; D may be TRBD2 (5 bases). Trimming took off 4 bases at V and 6 bases at J, with 9 bases between the two ends. Looked up from germline, CDR1 is MNHEY and CDR2 is SMNVEV (reference sequence). There are 13 residues in the CDR3. Written as DNA, the CDR3 is TGTGCCAGCAGTTACGGAGGTGCCGGGGAGCTGTTTTTT. This gives the protein CASSYGGAGELFF.

This sequence joins TRBV5-8 and TRBJ2-3; maybe TRBD2 (5 bases). This CDR3 has 14 residues. Trimming left V 0 bases short and J 1 base short, with 6 bases between. Germline loops: CDR1 SGHTS, CDR2 YDEGEE. CDR3 residues: CASSLGGGTDTQYF. CDR3 DNA: TGTGCCAGCAGCTTGGGGGGAGGCACAGATACGCAGTATTTT.

The V and J genes are TRBV25-1 and TRBJ1-1, with TRBD1 matching 7 bases. CDR3 length equals 15 residues. After removal of 4 bases from V and 4 bases from J, the junction contained 9 bases not matched to a gene. The germline gives CDR1 MGHDK, CDR2 SYGVNS. The CDR3 nucleotides read TGTGCCAGCAGTGTTTCCCCACAGGGGACCACTGAAGCTTTCTTT. Its translation: CASSVSPQGTTEAFF.

The chain links TRBV5-1 to TRBJ2-7; D ambiguous. CDR3 length equals 14 residues. Between the trimmed V and J ends, which lost 0 bases and 0 bases, there was a span of 7 bases. Germline CDR1 is SGHRS and CDR2 is YFSETQ. The CDR3 is CASSLGPPSYEQYF. CDR3 bases: TGCGCCAGCAGCTTGGGGCCGCCCTCCTACGAGCAGTACTTC.

This rearrangement joins TRBV6-6 to TRBJ1-4, with D possibly matching TRBD1 (5 bases). Germline-derived CDR1 and CDR2 are MNHNY and SVGAGI (reference sequence). V lost 7 bases and J lost 4, with 13 bases in between. The CDR3 has 14 residues. The CDR3 protein is CASNPRQLNEKLFF. The CDR3 coding sequence is TGTGCCAGCAACCCAAGACAGCTTAATGAAAAACTGTTTTTT.